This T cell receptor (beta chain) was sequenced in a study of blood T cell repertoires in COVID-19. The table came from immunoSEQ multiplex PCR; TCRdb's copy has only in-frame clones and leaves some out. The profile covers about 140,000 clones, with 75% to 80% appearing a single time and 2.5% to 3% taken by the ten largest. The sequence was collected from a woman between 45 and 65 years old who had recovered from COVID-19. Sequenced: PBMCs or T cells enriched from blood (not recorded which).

CDR3 residues: CASSPGGAWAEAFF. The CDR3 coding sequence is TGTGCCAGCTCACCAGGCGGGGCTTGGGCTGAAGCTTTCTTT. V and J are TRBV18 and TRBJ1-1; D may be TRBD1 (5 bases). Germline CDR1 reads KGHSH; CDR2 reads LQKENI. The CDR3 has 14 residues. V lost 2 bases to trimming and J lost 6 bases, with 13 bases between them. The full variable domain, with the rest looked up from reference TRBV18 and TRBJ1-1, is NAGVMQNPRHLVRRRGQEARLRCSPMKGHSHVYWYRQLPEEGLKFMVYLQKENIIDESGMPKERFSAEFPKEGPSILRIQQVVRGDSAAYFCASSPGGAWAEAFFGQGTRLTVV.